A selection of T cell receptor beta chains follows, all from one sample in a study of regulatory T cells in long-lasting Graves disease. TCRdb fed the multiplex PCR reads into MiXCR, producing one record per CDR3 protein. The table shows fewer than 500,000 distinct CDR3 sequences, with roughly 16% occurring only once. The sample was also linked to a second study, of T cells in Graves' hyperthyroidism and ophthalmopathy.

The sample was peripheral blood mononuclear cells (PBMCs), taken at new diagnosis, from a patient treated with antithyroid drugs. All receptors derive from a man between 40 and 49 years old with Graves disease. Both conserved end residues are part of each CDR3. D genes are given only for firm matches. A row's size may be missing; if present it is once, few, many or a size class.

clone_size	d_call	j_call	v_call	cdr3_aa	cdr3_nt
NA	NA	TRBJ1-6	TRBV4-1	CASSQDGADPSPLHF	TGCGCCAGCAGCCAAGATGGTGCAGATCCCTCACCCCTCCACTTT
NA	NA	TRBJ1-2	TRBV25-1	CASWDNLYGYTF	TGTGCCAGCTGGGACAACCTCTATGGCTACACCTTC
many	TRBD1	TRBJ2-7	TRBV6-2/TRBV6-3	CASSYSGTGGEQYF	TGTGCCAGCAGTTACTCCGGGACAGGGGGCGAGCAGTACTTC
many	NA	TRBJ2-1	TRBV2	CASSEARSSYNEQFF	TGTGCCAGCAGTGAAGCTCGGAGCTCCTACAATGAGCAGTTCTTC
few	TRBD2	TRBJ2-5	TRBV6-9	CASSYPPGGETQYF	TGTGCCAGCAGTTACCCCCCCGGGGGGGAGACCCAGTACTTC
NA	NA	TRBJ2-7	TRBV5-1	CASSLVAGDYEQYF	TGCGCCAGCAGCTTGGTGGCAGGGGACTACGAGCAGTACTTC
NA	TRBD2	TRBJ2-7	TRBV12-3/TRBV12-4	CASRRTSRNYEQYF	TGTGCCAGTAGACGGACTAGCAGGAACTACGAGCAGTACTTC
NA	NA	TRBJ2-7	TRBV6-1	CASSRWLGEQYF	TGTGCCAGCAGTAGGTGGCTGGGAGAGCAGTACTTC
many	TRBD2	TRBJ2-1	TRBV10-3	CATHEDGRNEQFF	TGTGCCACCCACGAGGACGGGAGGAATGAGCAGTTCTTC
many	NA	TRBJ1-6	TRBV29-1	CSVREQGPNSPLHF	TGCAGCGTTCGGGAGCAAGGCCCAAATTCACCCCTCCACTTT
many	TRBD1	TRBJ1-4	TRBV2	CASSNLDRGELFF	TGTGCCAGCAGTAACCTGGACAGGGGCGAACTGTTTTTT
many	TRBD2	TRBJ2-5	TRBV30	CAWSVAYREVQETQYF	TGTGCCTGGAGTGTGGCCTATCGGGAGGTACAAGAGACCCAGTACTTC
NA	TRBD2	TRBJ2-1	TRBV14	CASSQSGGPNEQFF	TGTGCCAGCAGCCAATCGGGAGGGCCCAATGAGCAGTTCTTC